The text below deals with one T cell receptor (beta chain). CDR1 is SEHNR, CDR2 FQNEAQ, per germline (reference sequence). This CDR3 comprises 16 residues. V lost 0 bases, J lost 2 bases, and 14 bases lay in between. TCR beta CDR3 regions were amplified from RNA. The primer set for the first-round RT-PCR of the TCR CDR3 was HTBI. One entry per CDR3 protein results from TCRdb running MiXCR on the multiplex PCR reads. The profile shows some 720,000 distinct CDR3 sequences, 15% to 20% of them singletons. An approximately 9.8 ml volume of fresh peripheral blood provided the PBMCs. These data belong to a study of T cells in Graves' hyperthyroidism and ophthalmopathy.

The material sequenced was blood. This chain uses TRBV7-9 with TRBJ2-7, with a possible D match to TRBD2 (5 bases). The TCR was taken from a man aged 18 to 29 with Graves' hyperthyroidism. Here the CDR3 DNA reads TGTGCCAGCAGCTTAGCGTTAGAGACTAATACCTACGAGCAGTACTTC. Translated: CASSLALETNTYEQYF.